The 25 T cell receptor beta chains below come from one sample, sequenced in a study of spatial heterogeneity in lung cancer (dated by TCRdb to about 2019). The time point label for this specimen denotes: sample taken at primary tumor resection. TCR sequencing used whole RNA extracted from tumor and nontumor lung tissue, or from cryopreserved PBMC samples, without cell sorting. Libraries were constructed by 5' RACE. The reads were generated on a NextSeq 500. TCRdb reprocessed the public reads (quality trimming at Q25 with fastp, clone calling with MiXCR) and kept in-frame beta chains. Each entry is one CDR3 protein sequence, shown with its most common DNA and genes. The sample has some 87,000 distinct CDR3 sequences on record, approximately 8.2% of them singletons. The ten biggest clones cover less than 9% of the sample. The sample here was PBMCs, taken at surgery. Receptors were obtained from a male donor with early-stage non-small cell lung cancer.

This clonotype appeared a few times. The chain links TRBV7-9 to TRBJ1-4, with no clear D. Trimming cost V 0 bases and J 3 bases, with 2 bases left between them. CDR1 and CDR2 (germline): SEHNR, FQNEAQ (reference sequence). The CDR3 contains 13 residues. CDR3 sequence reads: CASSLASNEKLFF. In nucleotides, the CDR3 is TGTGCCAGCAGCTTAGCGTCTAATGAAAAACTGTTTTTT. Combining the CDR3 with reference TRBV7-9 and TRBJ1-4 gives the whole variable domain DTGVSQNPRHKITKRGQNVTFRCDPISEHNRLYWYRQTLGQGPEFLTYFQNEAQLEKSRLLSDRFSAERPKGSFSTLEIQRTEQGDSAMYLCASSLASNEKLFFGSGTQLSVL.

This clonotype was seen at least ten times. CDR3 sequence reads: CASSLETKGQGETQYF. The DNA of the CDR3 is TGCGCCAGCAGCTTGGAGACTAAGGGGCAGGGGGAGACCCAGTACTTC. The V gene is TRBV5-1, the J gene TRBJ2-5; D possibly corresponds to TRBD1 (6 bases). V gave up 0 bases and J gave up 5 bases, with 17 bases separating them. Germline values: CDR1 SGHRS, CDR2 YFSETQ. The CDR3 covers 16 residues.

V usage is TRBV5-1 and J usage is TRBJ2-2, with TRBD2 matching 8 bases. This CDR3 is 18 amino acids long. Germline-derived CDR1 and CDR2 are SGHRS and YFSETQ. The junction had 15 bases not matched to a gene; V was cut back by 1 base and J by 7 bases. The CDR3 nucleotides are TGCGCCAGCAGCTTGTCCCGCCAGGGAGCGGGGGCGCACGGGGAGCTGTTTTTT. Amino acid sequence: CASSLSRQGAGAHGELFF.

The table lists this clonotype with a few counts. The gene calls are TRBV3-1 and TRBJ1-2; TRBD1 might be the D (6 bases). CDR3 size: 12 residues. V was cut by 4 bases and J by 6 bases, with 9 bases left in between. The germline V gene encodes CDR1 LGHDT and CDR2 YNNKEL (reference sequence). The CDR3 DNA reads TGTGCCAGCAGCCCAAACAGGGATGGCTACACCTTC. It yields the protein CASSPNRDGYTF.

CDR3 DNA: TGCGCCAGCAGTGACCGGGACAGCTATGGCTACACCTTC. This sequence encodes CASSDRDSYGYTF. The chain joins TRBV10-1 to TRBJ1-2, with TRBD1 identical over 7 bases. Trimming took 3 bases from V and 4 from J; bases not matched to a gene: 2. CDR3 length: 13 residues. Per germline, CDR1 WNHNN and CDR2 SYGVQD (reference sequence).

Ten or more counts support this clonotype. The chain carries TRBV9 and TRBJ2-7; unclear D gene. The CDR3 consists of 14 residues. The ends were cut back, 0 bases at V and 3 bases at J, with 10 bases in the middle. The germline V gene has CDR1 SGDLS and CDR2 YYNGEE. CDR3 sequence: CASSVAPELYEQYF. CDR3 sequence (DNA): TGTGCCAGCAGCGTAGCCCCCGAGCTCTACGAGCAGTACTTC.

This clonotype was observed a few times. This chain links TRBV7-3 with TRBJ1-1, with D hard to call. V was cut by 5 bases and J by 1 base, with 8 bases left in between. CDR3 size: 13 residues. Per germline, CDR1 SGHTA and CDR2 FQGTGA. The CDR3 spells CASSTYKNTEAFF. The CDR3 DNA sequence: TGTGCCAGCAGCACCTACAAGAACACTGAAGCTTTCTTT.

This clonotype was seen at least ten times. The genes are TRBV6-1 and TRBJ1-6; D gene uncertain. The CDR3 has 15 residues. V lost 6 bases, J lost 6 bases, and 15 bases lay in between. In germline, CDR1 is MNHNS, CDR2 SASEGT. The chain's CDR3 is CASSSREAGNSPLHF. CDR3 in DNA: TGTGCCAGCAGCTCGAGGGAAGCTGGTAATTCACCCCTCCACTTT.

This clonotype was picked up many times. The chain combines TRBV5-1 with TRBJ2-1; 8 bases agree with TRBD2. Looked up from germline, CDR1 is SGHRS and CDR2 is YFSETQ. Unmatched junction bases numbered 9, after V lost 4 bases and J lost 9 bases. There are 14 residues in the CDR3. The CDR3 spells CASSGGLANGEQFF. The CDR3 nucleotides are TGCGCCAGCAGCGGCGGACTAGCCAACGGTGAGCAGTTCTTC. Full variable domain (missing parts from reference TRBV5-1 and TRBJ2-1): KAGVTQTPRYLIKTRGQQVTLSCSPISGHRSVSWYQQTPGQGLQFLFEYFSETQRNKGNFPGRFSGRQFSNSRSEMNVSTLELGDSALYLCASSGGLANGEQFFGPGTRLTVL.

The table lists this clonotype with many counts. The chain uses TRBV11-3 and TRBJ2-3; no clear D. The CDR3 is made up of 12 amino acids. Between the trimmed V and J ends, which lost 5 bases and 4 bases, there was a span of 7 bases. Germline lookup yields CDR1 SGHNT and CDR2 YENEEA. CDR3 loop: CASSLTPDTQYF. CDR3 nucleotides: TGTGCCAGCAGCCTGACCCCAGATACGCAGTATTTT.

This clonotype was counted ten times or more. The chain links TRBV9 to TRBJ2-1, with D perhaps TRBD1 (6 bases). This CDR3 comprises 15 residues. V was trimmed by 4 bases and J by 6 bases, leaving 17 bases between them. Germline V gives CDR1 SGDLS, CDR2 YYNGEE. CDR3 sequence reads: CASSHTGSSANEQFF. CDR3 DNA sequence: TGTGCCAGCAGCCATACAGGGTCTTCGGCCAATGAGCAGTTCTTC. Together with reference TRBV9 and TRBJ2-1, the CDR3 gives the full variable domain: DSGVTQTPKHLITATGQRVTLRCSPRSGDLSVYWYQQSLDQGLQFLIQYYNGEERAKGNILERFSAQQFPDLHSELNLSSLELGDSALYFCASSHTGSSANEQFFGPGTRLTVL.

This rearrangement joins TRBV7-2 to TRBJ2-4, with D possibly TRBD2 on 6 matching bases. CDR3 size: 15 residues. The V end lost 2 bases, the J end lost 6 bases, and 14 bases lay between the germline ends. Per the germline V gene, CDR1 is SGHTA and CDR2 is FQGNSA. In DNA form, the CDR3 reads TGTGCCAGCAGCTTAAGGCGCGGGGTGGTAAACATTCAGTACTTC. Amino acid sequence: CASSLRRGVVNIQYF.

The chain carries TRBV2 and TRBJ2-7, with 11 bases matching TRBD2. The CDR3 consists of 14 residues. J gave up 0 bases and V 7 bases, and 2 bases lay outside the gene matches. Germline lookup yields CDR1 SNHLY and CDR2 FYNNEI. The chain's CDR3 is CASTTSGASYEQYF. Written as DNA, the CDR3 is TGTGCCAGCACGACTAGCGGGGCCTCCTACGAGCAGTACTTC.

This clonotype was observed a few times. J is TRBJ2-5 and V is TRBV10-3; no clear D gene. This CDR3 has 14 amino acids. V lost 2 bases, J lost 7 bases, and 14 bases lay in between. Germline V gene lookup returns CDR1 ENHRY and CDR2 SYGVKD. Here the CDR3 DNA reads TGTGCCATCAGTGAGGCAGGTGTAATAGGGACCCAGTACTTC. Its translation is CAISEAGVIGTQYF.

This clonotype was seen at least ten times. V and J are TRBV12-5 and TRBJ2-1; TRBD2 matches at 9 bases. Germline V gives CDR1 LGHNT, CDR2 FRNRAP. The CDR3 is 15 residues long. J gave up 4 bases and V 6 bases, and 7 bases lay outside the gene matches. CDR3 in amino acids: CASGALSGGYNEQFF. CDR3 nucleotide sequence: TGTGCTAGTGGGGCCCTGAGCGGGGGGTACAATGAGCAGTTCTTC.

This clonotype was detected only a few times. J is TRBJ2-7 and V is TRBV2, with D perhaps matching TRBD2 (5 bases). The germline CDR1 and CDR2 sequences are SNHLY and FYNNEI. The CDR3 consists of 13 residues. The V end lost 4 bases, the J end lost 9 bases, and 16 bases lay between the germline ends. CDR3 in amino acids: CASSVDPPGVQYF. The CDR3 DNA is TGTGCCAGCAGTGTCGACCCACCCGGGGTGCAGTACTTC.

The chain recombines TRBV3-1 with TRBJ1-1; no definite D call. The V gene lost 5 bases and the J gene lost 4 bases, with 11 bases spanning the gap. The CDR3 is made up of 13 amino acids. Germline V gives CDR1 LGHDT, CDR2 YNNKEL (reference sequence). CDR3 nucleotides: TGTGCCAGCAGCTCAGGTGTCTCCACTGAAGCTTTCTTT. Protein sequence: CASSSGVSTEAFF.

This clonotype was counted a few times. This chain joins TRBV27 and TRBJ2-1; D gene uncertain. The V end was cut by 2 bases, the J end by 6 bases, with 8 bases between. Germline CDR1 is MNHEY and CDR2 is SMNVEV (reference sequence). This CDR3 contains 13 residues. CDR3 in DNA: TGTGCCAGCAGTTTAAGCTTAGGCAATGAGCAGTTCTTC. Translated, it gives CASSLSLGNEQFF.

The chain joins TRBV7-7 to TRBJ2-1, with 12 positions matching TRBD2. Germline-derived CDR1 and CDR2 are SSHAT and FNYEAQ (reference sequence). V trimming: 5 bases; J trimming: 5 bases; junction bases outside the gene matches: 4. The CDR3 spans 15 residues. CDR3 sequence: CASSLGLAGNNEQFF. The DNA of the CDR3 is TGTGCCAGCAGCCTCGGACTAGCGGGAAACAATGAGCAGTTCTTC.

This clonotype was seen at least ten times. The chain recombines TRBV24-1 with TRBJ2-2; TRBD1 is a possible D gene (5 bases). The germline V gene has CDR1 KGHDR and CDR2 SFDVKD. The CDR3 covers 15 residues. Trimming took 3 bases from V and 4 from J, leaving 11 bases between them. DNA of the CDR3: TGTGCCACCAGTGATCCAGGGTCGGTCACCGGGGAGCTGTTTTTT. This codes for CATSDPGSVTGELFF.

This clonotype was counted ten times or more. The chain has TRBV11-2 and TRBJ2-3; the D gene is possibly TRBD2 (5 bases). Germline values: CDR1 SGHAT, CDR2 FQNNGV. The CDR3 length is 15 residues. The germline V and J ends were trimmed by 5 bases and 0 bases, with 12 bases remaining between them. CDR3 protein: CASSPLTGSTDTQYF. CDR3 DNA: TGTGCCAGCAGCCCCTTGACGGGGAGCACAGATACGCAGTATTTT.

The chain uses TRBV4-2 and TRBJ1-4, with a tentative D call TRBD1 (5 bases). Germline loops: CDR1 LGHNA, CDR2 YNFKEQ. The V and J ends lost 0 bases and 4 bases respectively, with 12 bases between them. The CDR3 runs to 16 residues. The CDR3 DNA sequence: TGTGCCAGCAGCCAAGAGGGGGGAATGAGTAATGAAAAACTGTTTTTT. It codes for CASSQEGGMSNEKLFF.

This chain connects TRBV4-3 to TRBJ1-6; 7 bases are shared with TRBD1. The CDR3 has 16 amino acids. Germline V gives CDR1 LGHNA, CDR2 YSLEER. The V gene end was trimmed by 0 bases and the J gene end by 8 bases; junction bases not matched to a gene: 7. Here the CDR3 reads CASSQDYEGAYSPLHF. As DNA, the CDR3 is TGCGCCAGCAGCCAAGATTACGAGGGGGCGTATTCACCCCTCCACTTT.

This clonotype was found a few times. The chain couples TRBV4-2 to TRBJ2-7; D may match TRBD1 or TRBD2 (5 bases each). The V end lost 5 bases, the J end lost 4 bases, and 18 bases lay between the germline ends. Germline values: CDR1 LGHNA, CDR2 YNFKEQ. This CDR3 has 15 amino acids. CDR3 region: CASSVSRDRPYEQYF. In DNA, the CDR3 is TGTGCCAGCAGCGTTAGCCGGGACCGTCCTTACGAGCAGTACTTC.

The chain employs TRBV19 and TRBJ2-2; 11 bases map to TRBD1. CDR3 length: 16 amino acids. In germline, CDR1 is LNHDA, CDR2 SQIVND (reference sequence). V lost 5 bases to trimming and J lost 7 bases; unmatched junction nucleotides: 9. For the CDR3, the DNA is TGTGCCAGTAGTTATGAGAGGACAGGGGGCGGCGGGGAGCTGTTTTTT. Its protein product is CASSYERTGGGGELFF. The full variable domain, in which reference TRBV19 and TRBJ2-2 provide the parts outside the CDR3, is DGGITQSPKYLFRKEGQNVTLSCEQNLNHDAMYWYRQDPGQGLRLIYYSQIVNDFQKGDIAEGYSVSREKKESFPLTVTSAQKNPTAFYLCASSYERTGGGGELFFGEGSRLTVL.